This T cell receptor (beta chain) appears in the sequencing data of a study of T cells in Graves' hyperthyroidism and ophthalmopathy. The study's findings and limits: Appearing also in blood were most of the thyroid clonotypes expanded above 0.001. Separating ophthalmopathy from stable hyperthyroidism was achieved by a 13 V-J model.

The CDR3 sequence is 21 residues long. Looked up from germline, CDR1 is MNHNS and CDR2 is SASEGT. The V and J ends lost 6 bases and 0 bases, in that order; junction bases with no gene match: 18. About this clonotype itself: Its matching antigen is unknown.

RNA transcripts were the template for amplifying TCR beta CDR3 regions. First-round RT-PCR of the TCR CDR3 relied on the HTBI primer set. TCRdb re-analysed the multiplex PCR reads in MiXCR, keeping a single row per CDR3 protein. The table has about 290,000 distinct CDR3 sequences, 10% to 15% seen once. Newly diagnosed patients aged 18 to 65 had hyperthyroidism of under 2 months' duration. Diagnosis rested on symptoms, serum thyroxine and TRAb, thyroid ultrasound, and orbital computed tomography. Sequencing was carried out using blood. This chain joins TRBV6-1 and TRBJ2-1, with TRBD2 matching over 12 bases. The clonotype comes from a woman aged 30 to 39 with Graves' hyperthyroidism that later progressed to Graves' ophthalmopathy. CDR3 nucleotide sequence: TGTGCCAGCAGCAAACACCTAGGACTAGCGGGGCTAAGGAGCTCCTACAATGAGCAGTTCTTC. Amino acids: CASSKHLGLAGLRSSYNEQFF.